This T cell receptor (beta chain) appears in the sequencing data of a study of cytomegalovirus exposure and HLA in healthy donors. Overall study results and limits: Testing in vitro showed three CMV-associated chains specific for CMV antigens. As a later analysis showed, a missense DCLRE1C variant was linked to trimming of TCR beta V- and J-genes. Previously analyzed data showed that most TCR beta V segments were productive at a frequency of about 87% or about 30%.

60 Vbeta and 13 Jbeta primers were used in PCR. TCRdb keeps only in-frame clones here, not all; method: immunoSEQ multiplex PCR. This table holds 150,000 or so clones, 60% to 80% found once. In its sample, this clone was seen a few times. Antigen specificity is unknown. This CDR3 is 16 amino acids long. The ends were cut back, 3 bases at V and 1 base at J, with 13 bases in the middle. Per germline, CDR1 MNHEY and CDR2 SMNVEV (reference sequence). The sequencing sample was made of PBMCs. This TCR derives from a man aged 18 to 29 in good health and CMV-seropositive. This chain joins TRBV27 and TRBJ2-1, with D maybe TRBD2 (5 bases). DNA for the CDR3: TGTGCCAGCAGTTTCTCTTCAGCGGTGTCCTACAATGAGCAGTTCTTC. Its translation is CASSFSSAVSYNEQFF.